Below, 9 T cell receptor beta chains from the same sample are listed, as sequenced in a study of blood T cell repertoires in COVID-19. TCRdb's table, derived via immunoSEQ multiplex PCR, lists solely in-frame clones and lacks some. The sample lists 450,000 or so clones, 85% to 90% seen once, with roughly 0.87% in the top ten. Sequences were obtained from peripheral blood. The receptors shown here come from a man younger than 35 with COVID-19, enrolled during active disease.

The chain uses TRBV3-1 (or the pseudogene TRBV3-2) and TRBJ1-4; 12 positions agree with TRBD1. The germline V gene encodes CDR1 LGHDT and CDR2 YNNKEL (reference sequence). Losses at the gene ends were 4 bases for V and 7 bases for J; bases not matched to a gene: 4. This CDR3 is built from 15 residues. The CDR3 DNA sequence: TGTGCCAGCAGCCCTGGGACAGGGGGCTTTGAAAAACTGTTTTTT. This encodes CASSPGTGGFEKLFF.

This chain connects TRBV5-1 to TRBJ2-2; D is unresolved. V lost 4 bases and J lost 0, with 10 bases in between. The CDR3 loop spans 15 amino acids. CDR1 and CDR2 (germline): SGHRS, YFSETQ. Here the CDR3 reads CASSPSRANTGELFF. Written as DNA, the CDR3 is TGCGCCAGCAGCCCGAGTAGAGCGAACACCGGGGAGCTGTTTTTT.

V and J are TRBV2 and TRBJ2-1; TRBD1 aligns across 12 bases. The CDR3 totals 14 residues. Germline V gene sequence: CDR1 SNHLY, CDR2 FYNNEI. The J segment lost 9 bases and the V segment lost 11 bases, leaving 11 bases of the junction unmatched. CDR3 sequence (DNA): TGTGCCGTTCAAAGGGGGACAGGGGGCGGTGAGCAGTTCTTC. Its translation: CAVQRGTGGGEQFF.

This clone appeared once. The genes are TRBV6-4 and TRBJ1-6, with 7 bases fitting TRBD1. This CDR3 has 13 residues. J lost 8 bases, V lost 3 bases, and 1 base had no gene match. Germline-derived CDR1 and CDR2 are MRHNA and SNTAGT. The chain's CDR3 is CASSDDRDSPLHF. The CDR3 DNA reads TGTGCCAGCAGTGATGACAGGGATTCACCCCTCCACTTT.

The J gene is TRBJ1-1, the V gene TRBV5-1, with 8 bases fitting TRBD1. The CDR3 totals 13 residues. CDR1 and CDR2 from the germline V gene are SGHRS and YFSETQ. V was pared by 7 bases and J by 5 bases, with 7 bases of the junction left unmatched. Written as DNA, the CDR3 is TGCGCCAGCTTTCGGACAGGGCATACTGAAGCTTTCTTT. Residues: CASFRTGHTEAFF. The entire variable domain, with the rest obtained from reference TRBV5-1 and TRBJ1-1, is as follows: KAGVTQTPRYLIKTRGQQVTLSCSPISGHRSVSWYQQTPGQGLQFLFEYFSETQRNKGNFPGRFSGRQFSNSRSEMNVSTLELGDSALYLCASFRTGHTEAFFGQGTRLTVV.

The chain joins TRBV3-1 (or the pseudogene TRBV3-2) to TRBJ1-2; 8 positions match TRBD1. Looked up from germline, CDR1 is LGHDT and CDR2 is YNNKEL (reference sequence). The CDR3 sequence is 17 residues long. The V segment lost 3 bases and the J segment 5 bases; nucleotides outside the gene matches: 14. CDR3 coding DNA: TGTGCCAGCAGCCATTTCTTTATGGACAGGGCGTGGTATGGCTACACCTTC. Its translation: CASSHFFMDRAWYGYTF.

The chain joins TRBV6-2 or TRBV6-3 to TRBJ2-7, with TRBD2 identical over 8 bases. The CDR3 is 14 residues long. Germline lookup yields CDR1 MNHEY and CDR2 SVGEGT. V lost 5 bases to trimming and J lost 2 bases; unmatched junction nucleotides: 5. CDR3 sequence: CASSGSGGAYEQYF. The CDR3 coding sequence is TGTGCCAGCAGTGGGAGCGGGGGTGCCTACGAGCAGTACTTC.

V is TRBV10-3 and J is TRBJ1-5; D is undetermined. Trimming removed 5 bases from V and 5 bases from J, with 13 bases in between. CDR1 ENHRY and CDR2 SYGVKD come from the germline V gene. This CDR3 is built from 14 residues. CDR3 region: CAISSEGLHQPQHF. As DNA, the CDR3 is TGTGCCATCAGTTCCGAGGGATTGCATCAGCCCCAGCATTTT.

The genes are TRBV2 and TRBJ2-6; TRBD2 aligns across 9 bases. Losses at the gene ends were 10 bases for V and 2 bases for J; bases not matched to a gene: 6. CDR1 is SNHLY, CDR2 FYNNEI, per germline. The CDR3 has 15 amino acids. The CDR3 loop is CANAGGSPGANVLTF. The CDR3 DNA is TGTGCCAACGCGGGAGGGAGCCCTGGGGCCAACGTCCTGACTTTC.